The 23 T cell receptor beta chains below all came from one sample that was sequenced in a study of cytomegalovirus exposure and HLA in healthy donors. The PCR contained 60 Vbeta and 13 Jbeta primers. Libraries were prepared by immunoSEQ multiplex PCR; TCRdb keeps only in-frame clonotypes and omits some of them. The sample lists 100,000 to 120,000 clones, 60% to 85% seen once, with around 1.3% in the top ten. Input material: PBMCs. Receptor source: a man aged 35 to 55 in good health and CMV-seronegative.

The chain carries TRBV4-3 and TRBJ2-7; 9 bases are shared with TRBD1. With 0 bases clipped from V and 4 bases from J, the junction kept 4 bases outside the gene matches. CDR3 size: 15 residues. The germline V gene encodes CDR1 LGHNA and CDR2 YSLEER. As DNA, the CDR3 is TGCGCCAGCAGCCAAGATAGGACAGGGGTTTACGAGCAGTACTTC. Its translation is CASSQDRTGVYEQYF.

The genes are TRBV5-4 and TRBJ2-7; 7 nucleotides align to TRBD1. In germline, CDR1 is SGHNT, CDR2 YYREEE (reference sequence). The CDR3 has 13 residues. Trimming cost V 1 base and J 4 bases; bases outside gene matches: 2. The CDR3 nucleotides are TGTGCCAGCAGCTTGCCAGGGGGATACGAGCAGTACTTC. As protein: CASSLPGGYEQYF.

The CDR3 nucleotides read TGCAGCGTTGATGGGAGCGGCGGGGGGGTCACTGAAGCTTTCTTT. Protein sequence: CSVDGSGGGVTEAFF. The chain uses TRBV29-1 and TRBJ1-1, with a possible D match to TRBD1 (5 bases). Trimming pared 3 bases from V and 4 bases from J, leaving 18 bases between. The CDR3 has 15 residues. The V gene's germline CDR1 is SQVTM and CDR2 ANQGSEA.

The CDR3 DNA follows: TGTGCCAGCAAATCATCGAGTTCAACCGGCAATCAGCCCCAGCATTTT. Protein product: CASKSSSSTGNQPQHF. V and J are TRBV7-9 and TRBJ1-5; D is undetermined. CDR1 SEHNR and CDR2 FQNEAQ come from the germline V gene (reference sequence). V lost 7 bases and J 2 bases, leaving 18 bases between the germline ends. The CDR3 runs 16 residues.

The CDR3 DNA follows: TGCGCCAGCAGCCAAGAGGGGGGGACACGCGCTACCGAGCAGTACTTC. This sequence encodes CASSQEGGTRATEQYF. The rearrangement uses TRBV4-1 and TRBJ2-5; maybe TRBD2 (7 bases). With the DNA end fitting TRBJ2-7 better, the J assignment may be wrong. The CDR3 length is 16 residues. CDR1 and CDR2 (germline): MGHRA, YSYEKL.

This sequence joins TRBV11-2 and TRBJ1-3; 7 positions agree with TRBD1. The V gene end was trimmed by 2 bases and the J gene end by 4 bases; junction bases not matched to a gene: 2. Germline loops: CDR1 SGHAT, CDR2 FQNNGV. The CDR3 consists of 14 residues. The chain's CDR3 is CASSLRGLGNTIYF. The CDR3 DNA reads TGTGCCAGCAGCTTAAGGGGGCTGGGAAACACCATATATTTT.

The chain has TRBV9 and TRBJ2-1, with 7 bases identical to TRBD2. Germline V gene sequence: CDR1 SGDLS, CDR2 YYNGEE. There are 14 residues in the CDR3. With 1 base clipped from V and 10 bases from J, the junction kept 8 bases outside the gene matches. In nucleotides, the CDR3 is TGTGCCAGCAGCGTAACAGAGCCGGGACTAGAGCAGTTCTTC. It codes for CASSVTEPGLEQFF.

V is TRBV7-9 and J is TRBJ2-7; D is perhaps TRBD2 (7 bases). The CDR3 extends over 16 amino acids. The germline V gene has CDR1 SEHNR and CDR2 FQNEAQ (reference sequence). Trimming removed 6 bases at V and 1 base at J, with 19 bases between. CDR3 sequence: CASSGGAGAHSYEQYF. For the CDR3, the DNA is TGTGCCAGCAGTGGAGGGGCGGGGGCACATTCCTACGAGCAGTACTTC.

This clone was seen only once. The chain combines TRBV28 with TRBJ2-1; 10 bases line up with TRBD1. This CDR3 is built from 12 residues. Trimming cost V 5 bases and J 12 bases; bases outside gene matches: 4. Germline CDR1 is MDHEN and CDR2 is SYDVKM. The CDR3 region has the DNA TGTGCCAGCAGTGGGACAGGGGATCGGCAGTTCTTC. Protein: CASSGTGDRQFF.

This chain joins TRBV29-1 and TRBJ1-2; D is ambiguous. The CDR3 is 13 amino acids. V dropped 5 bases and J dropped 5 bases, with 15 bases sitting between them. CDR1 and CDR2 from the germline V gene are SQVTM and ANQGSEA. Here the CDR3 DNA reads TGCAGCGTTCCAGCGGAAAACGAGTATGGCTACACCTTC. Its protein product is CSVPAENEYGYTF.

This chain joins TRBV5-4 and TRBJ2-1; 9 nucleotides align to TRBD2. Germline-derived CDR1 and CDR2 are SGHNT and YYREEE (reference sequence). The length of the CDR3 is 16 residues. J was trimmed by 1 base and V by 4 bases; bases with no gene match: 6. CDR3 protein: CASSRTSGRSYNEQFF. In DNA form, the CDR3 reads TGTGCCAGCAGCCGGACAAGCGGGAGGTCCTACAATGAGCAGTTCTTC.

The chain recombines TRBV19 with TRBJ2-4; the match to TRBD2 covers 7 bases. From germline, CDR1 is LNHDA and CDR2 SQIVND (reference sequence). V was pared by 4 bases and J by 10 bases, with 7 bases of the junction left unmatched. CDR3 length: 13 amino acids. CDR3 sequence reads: CASSNTVGGIQYF. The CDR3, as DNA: TGTGCCAGTAGTAACACGGTGGGGGGGATTCAGTACTTC.

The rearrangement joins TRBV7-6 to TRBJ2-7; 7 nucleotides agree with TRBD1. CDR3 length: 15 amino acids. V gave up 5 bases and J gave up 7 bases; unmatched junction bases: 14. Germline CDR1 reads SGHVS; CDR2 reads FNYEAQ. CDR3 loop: CASSAETGTDREQYF. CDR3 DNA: TGTGCCAGCAGCGCGGAGACAGGGACGGATCGAGAGCAGTACTTC.

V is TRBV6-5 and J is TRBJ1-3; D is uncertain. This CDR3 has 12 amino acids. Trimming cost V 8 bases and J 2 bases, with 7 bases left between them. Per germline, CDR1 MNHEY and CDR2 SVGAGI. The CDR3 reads CASHSTGNTIYF. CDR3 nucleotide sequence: TGTGCCAGCCACAGTACTGGAAACACCATATATTTT.

This CDR3 reads CASSENRGSTEAFF. CDR3 DNA sequence: TGTGCCAGCAGCGAGAACAGGGGATCCACTGAAGCTTTCTTT. V is TRBV9 and J is TRBJ1-1; 7 nucleotides align to TRBD1. The CDR3 consists of 14 residues. V lost 3 bases to trimming and J lost 4 bases; unmatched junction nucleotides: 6. Germline CDR1 reads SGDLS; CDR2 reads YYNGEE.

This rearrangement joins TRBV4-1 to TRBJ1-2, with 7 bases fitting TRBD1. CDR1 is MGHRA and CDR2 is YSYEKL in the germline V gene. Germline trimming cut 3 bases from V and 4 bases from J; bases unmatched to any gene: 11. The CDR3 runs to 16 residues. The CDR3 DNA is TGCGCCAGCAGCCATCAAGCCCCACAGGGGATCTATGGCTACACCTTC. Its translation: CASSHQAPQGIYGYTF.

The CDR3 DNA sequence: TGTGCCAGCAGAACTAGCGGACGACCCCTCGAGCAGTACTTC. Protein product: CASRTSGRPLEQYF. J is TRBJ2-7 and V is TRBV5-5; the match to TRBD2 covers 8 bases. V gave up 5 bases and J gave up 6 bases; unmatched junction bases: 10. This CDR3 contains 14 residues. The germline gives CDR1 SGHKS, CDR2 YYEKEE (reference sequence).

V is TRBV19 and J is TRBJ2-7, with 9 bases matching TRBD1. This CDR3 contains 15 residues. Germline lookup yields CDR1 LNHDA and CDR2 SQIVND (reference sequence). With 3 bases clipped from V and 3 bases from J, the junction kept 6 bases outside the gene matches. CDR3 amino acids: CASSIRQGGLYEQYF. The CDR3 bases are TGTGCCAGTAGTATCAGACAGGGGGGGCTCTACGAGCAGTACTTC.

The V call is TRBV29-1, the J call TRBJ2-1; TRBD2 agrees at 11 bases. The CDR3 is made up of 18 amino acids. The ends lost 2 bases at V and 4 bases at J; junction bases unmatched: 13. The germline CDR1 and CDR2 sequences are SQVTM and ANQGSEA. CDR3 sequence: CSVELPLAGGMAYNEQFF. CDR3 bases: TGCAGCGTTGAATTGCCCCTAGCGGGGGGAATGGCTTACAATGAGCAGTTCTTC.

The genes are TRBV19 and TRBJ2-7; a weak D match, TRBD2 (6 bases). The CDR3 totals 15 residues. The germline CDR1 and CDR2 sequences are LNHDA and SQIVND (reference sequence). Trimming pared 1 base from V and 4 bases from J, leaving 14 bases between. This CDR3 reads CASSIAASDIYEQYF. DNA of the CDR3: TGTGCCAGTAGTATAGCGGCTAGCGACATATACGAGCAGTACTTC.

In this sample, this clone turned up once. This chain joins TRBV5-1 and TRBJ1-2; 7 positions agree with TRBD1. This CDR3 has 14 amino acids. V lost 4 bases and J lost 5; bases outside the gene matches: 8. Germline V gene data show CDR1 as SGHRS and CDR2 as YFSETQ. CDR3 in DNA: TGCGCCAGCAGCCCTGGGGGACAGATTTATGGCTACACCTTC. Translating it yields CASSPGGQIYGYTF.

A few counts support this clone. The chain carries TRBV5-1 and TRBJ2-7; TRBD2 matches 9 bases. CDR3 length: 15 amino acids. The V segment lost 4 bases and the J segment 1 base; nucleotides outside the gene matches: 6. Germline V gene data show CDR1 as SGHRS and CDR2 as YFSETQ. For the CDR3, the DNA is TGCGCCAGCAGCGATTTAGCGGGGGAGTCCTACGAGCAGTACTTC. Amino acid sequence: CASSDLAGESYEQYF.

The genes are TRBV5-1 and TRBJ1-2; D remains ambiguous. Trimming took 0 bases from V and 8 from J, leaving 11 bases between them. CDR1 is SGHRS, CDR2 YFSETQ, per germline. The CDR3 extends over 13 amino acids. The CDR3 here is CASSLDPVRGYTF. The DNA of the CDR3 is TGCGCCAGCAGCTTGGATCCTGTTCGGGGCTACACCTTC.